The rows below give T cell receptor beta chains drawn from one sample of a study of blood T cell repertoires in COVID-19. Assay: immunoSEQ multiplex PCR; the TCRdb copy retains only in-frame clones and omits some. The profile shows a few hundred thousand clones, around 87% of them singletons. The sequenced sample consisted of peripheral blood. The source is a man between 18 and 35 years old with active or convalescent COVID-19. CDR3s include the opening cysteine and the closing phenylalanine or tryptophan. A D gene is named only where the DNA matches it firmly. Rows may omit the clone size; those that give it use once, few, many or a size class.

>.|TRBV1|once|TRBJ2-7
TGCACCAGCAGCCAGCCCCCCCGAGCGGACCACTACGAGCAGTACTTC
CTSSQPPRADHYEQYF
>.|TRBV28|.|TRBJ1-3
TGTGCCAGCACGGAGGTGACCTCTGGAAACACCATATATTTT
CASTEVTSGNTIYF
>TRBD1|TRBV12-5|.|TRBJ2-2
TGTGCTAGTGGTGATGACAGGGTAACCGGGGAGCTGTTTTTT
CASGDDRVTGELFF
>.|TRBV30|.|TRBJ1-1
TGTGCCTGGGGCAGTACGAACACTGAAGCTTTCTTT
CAWGSTNTEAFF
>.|TRBV10-1|.|TRBJ2-7
TGCGCCAGCAGTGATCCAGGATCGGACGAGCAGTACTTC
CASSDPGSDEQYF
>.|TRBV12-3/TRBV12-4|.|TRBJ1-2
TGTGCCAGCAGTTTCAGGGGAGACTATGGCTACACCTTC
CASSFRGDYGYTF
>.|TRBV3-1/TRBV3-2|.|TRBJ1-2
TGTGCCAGCAGCCGAAGTACAGGGAACTATGGCTACACCTTC
CASSRSTGNYGYTF
>.|TRBV7-9|.|TRBJ2-2
TGTGCCAGCAGCTTTTCAGGGGACACCGGGGAGCTGTTTTTT
CASSFSGDTGELFF
>TRBD2|TRBV14|.|TRBJ2-7
TGTGCCAGCAGCCCCGGGGGGGAACTTACTAGCGGGAGAAGTTATTACGAGCAGTACTTC
CASSPGGELTSGRSYYEQYF
>.|TRBV19|.|TRBJ1-5
TGTGCCAGTACCACTCGGGGGGATCAGCCCCAGCATTTT
CASTTRGDQPQHF
>TRBD1|TRBV9|few|TRBJ1-1
TGTGCCAGCAGCGTGGGTGACAGGGAGGTTGCTGAAGCTTTCTTT
CASSVGDREVAEAFF
>TRBD1|TRBV5-1|.|TRBJ2-1
TGCGCCAGCAGCCCTCGGACAGGGGGCGTCCATGAGCAGTTCTTC
CASSPRTGGVHEQFF
>.|TRBV24-1|.|TRBJ2-7
TGTGCCACCAGTGATCCTCCTACCCACGAGCAGTACTTC
CATSDPPTHEQYF
>.|TRBV5-1|.|TRBJ1-4
TGCGCCAGCAGCCTATACGCACCGGGAGGAAATGAAAAACTGTTTTTT
CASSLYAPGGNEKLFF
>TRBD2|TRBV24-1|.|TRBJ2-5
TGTGCCACCAGTGATTTCGGGACTAGCGGGCTCCAAGAGACCCAGTACTTC
CATSDFGTSGLQETQYF
>TRBD1|TRBV6-5|.|TRBJ2-7
TGTGCCAGCATGACAGGGAACGGATACGAGCAGTACTTC
CASMTGNGYEQYF
>TRBD1|TRBV24-1|.|TRBJ1-4
TGTGCCACCAGTCCGGGACAGGCGTCCGGAAAACTGTTTTTT
CATSPGQASGKLFF
>.|TRBV2|once|TRBJ1-5
TGTGCCAGCAGTGACGGGTCCCAGCAGGGACAGCCCCAGCATTTT
CASSDGSQQGQPQHF
>.|TRBV7-9|.|TRBJ1-5
TGTGCCAGCAGCTTAGCAGGGGAGGGGAAGCCCCAGCATTTT
CASSLAGEGKPQHF
>.|TRBV28|.|TRBJ1-5
TGTGCCAGCAGCCCAGAGGGAGGGAGCAACGGGCAGCCCCAGCATTTT
CASSPEGGSNGQPQHF
>.|TRBV7-9|.|TRBJ1-5
TGTGCCAGCAGCCCTGGACAGCCCAATCAGCCCCAGCATTTT
CASSPGQPNQPQHF
>TRBD2|TRBV5-1|.|TRBJ2-2
TGCGCCAGCAGCCTCGACCTACTAGCGGGGGGAAACACCGGGGAGCTGTTTTTT
CASSLDLLAGGNTGELFF
>TRBD1|TRBV7-2|few|TRBJ2-7
TGTGCCAGCAGCGCCCCGGGACAGGCTCGGTACGAGCAGTACTTC
CASSAPGQARYEQYF
>.|TRBV30|once|TRBJ1-5
TGTGCCGGAGCGGTGAACAATCAGCCCCAGCATTTT
CAGAVNNQPQHF
>.|TRBV7-3|.|TRBJ1-1
TGTGCCAGCAGCGCACAGGGTACCATGAACACTGAAGCTTTCTTT
CASSAQGTMNTEAFF
>TRBD1|TRBV9|.|TRBJ2-2
TGTGCCAGCACTCAAATCGAGGGGGCGGGCACCGGGGAGCTGTTTTTT
CASTQIEGAGTGELFF
>.|TRBV11-1|once|TRBJ2-7
TGTGCCAGCAGCGCGGATTCTATCTACGAGCAGTACTTC
CASSADSIYEQYF
>.|TRBV2|.|TRBJ1-5
TGTGCCAGCAGTGAACTTCCCCCCGGCAATCAGCCCCAGCATTTT
CASSELPPGNQPQHF
>TRBD1|TRBV6-5|.|TRBJ2-7
TGTGCCAGCAGCCGAGGCGGGACAGGGCAAATGGAGCAGTACTTC
CASSRGGTGQMEQYF
>TRBD1|TRBV3-1/TRBV3-2|.|TRBJ2-5
TGTGCCAGCAGCCGGACAGGGCGAGAAGAGACCCAGTACTTC
CASSRTGREETQYF
>.|TRBV5-6|.|TRBJ1-3
TGTGCCAGCAGCATTACGGGACACAGAGATACCATATATTTT
CASSITGHRDTIYF
>.|TRBV20-1|.|TRBJ1-2
TGCAGTGCTAGAGATCCCTCCACCTTC
CSARDPSTF
>TRBD1|TRBV5-1|once|TRBJ1-4
TGCGCCAGCAGCTCCAGGGGGCCGGGTGAAAAACTGTTTTTT
CASSSRGPGEKLFF
>.|TRBV28|.|TRBJ2-4
TGTGCCAGCAGTTTAGGCCCAAGGGGCCGGGGGGCAGAACAAAACATTCAGTACTTC
CASSLGPRGRGAEQNIQYF
>.|TRBV27|.|TRBJ1-1
TGTGCCAGCGGGAAGGGGGTGGGGCCCCCCACTGAAGCTTTCTTT
CASGKGVGPPTEAFF
>.|TRBV14|.|TRBJ1-2
TGTGCCAGCAGCCCAGTAACCAACTATGGCTACACCTTC
CASSPVTNYGYTF
>TRBD1|TRBV5-4|.|TRBJ2-7
TGTGCCAGCAGCTTAGGGGGCCCGGGGGAGCAGTACTTC
CASSLGGPGEQYF
>TRBD2|TRBV6-2/TRBV6-3|.|TRBJ2-2
TGTGCCAGCAGTGGGGGGGGACCGCCCGGGGAGCTGTTTTTT
CASSGGGPPGELFF
>.|TRBV11-3|.|TRBJ1-1
TGTGCCAGCAGCAGGACAGAGGAAGCTTTCTTT
CASSRTEEAFF
>.|TRBV4-1|.|TRBJ1-3
TGCGCCAGCAGCCAAGGGACAGCGTATGCTGCCGGAAACACCATATATTTT
CASSQGTAYAAGNTIYF
>.|TRBV12-3/TRBV12-4|.|TRBJ2-7
TGTGCCAGCAGTTTGGGCAGAACCTACGAGCAGTACTTC
CASSLGRTYEQYF
>.|TRBV5-1|.|TRBJ1-1
TGCGCCAGCAGCTTGGGAGAGAGATGGACTGAAGCTTTCTTT
CASSLGERWTEAFF
>.|TRBV20-1|.|TRBJ1-1
TGCAGTGCTAGTATCGCAGGGGATTACACTGAAGCTTTCTTT
CSASIAGDYTEAFF
>TRBD1|TRBV19|.|TRBJ2-5
TGTGCCAGTAGTATTCTACAGGGGCAAGAGACCCAGTACTTC
CASSILQGQETQYF
>.|TRBV11-2|.|TRBJ1-3
TGTGCCAGCAGCACTCGTGCCTTTGGAAACACCATATATTTT
CASSTRAFGNTIYF
>.|TRBV30|.|TRBJ2-3
TGTGCCTGGGCATGGGGCAGCACAGATACGCAGTATTTT
CAWAWGSTDTQYF
>TRBD1|TRBV19|.|TRBJ2-7
TGTGCCAGTAGTAAACTACCGGGACAGGAGCGGTACGAGCAGTACTTC
CASSKLPGQERYEQYF
>TRBD2|TRBV10-3|.|TRBJ2-7
TGTGCCATCAGTGAACCAACTAGCGGTGCCTACGAGCAGTACTTC
CAISEPTSGAYEQYF
>.|TRBV10-2|.|TRBJ1-2
TGCGCCAGCTCTGAGGGCTGGGACTATGGCTACACCTTC
CASSEGWDYGYTF
>.|TRBV5-6|.|TRBJ2-7
TGTGCCAGCAGCTCGGGCAGGGGTCGCGAGCAGTACTTC
CASSSGRGREQYF
>.|TRBV7-2|.|TRBJ2-7
TGTGCCAGCAGCTCTCGTTACGAGCAGTACTTC
CASSSRYEQYF